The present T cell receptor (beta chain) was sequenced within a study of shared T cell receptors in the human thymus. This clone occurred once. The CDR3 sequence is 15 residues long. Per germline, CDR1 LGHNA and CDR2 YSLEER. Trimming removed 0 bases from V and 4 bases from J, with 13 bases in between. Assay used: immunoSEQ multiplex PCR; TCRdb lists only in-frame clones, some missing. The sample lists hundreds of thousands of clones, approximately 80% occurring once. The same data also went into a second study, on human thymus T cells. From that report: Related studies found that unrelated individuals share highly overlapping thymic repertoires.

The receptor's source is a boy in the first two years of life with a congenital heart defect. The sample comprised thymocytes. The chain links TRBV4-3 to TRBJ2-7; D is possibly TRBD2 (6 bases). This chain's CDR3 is CASSQERRDWYEQYF. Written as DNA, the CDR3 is TGCGCCAGCAGCCAAGAGCGTCGGGACTGGTACGAGCAGTACTTC.